What follows is one TCR beta chain and its context. Antigen unknown. Produced via immunoSEQ multiplex PCR; TCRdb's table is partial and in-frame only. The repertoire holds about 120,000 clones, with approximately 90% as singletons. This sample is drawn from a study of T cell responses to AZD1222 COVID-19 vaccine. Findings and caveats of the study: Vaccine-associated CD4 TCRs ranged over spike, dominating at 160-218 and 743-854. Mostly white British, mostly female donors; authors suggested clonal diversity may be underestimated. Per reports, nearly half of all spike-specific TCRs target regions that are unmutated in variants.

The input for sequencing was peripheral blood, taken on day 0 of AZD1222 vaccination. The clonotype was recovered from an adult in good health.

The CDR3 sequence is CASSVAPGEPNQPQHF. Here the CDR3 DNA reads TGTGCCAGCAGCGTAGCTCCGGGGGAGCCCAATCAGCCCCAGCATTTT. The rearrangement joins TRBV9 to TRBJ1-5, with D maybe TRBD1 (5 bases). Trimming shortened V by 0 bases and J by 3 bases, and 13 bases separated the two germline ends. Germline V gene sequence: CDR1 SGDLS, CDR2 YYNGEE. This CDR3 contains 16 residues. The full variable domain, with the rest looked up from reference TRBV9 and TRBJ1-5, is DSGVTQTPKHLITATGQRVTLRCSPRSGDLSVYWYQQSLDQGLQFLIQYYNGEERAKGNILERFSAQQFPDLHSELNLSSLELGDSALYFCASSVAPGEPNQPQHFGDGTRLSIL.